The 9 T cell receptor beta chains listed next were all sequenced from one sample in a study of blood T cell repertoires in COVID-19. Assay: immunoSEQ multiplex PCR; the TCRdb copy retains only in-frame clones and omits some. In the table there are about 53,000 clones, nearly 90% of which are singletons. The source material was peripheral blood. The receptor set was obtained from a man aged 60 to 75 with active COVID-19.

CDR3 loop: CASSPSRNTGELFF. DNA of the CDR3: TGTGCCAGCAGCCCCTCGAGGAACACCGGGGAGCTGTTTTTT. V usage is TRBV7-3 and J usage is TRBJ2-2; D remains ambiguous. In germline, CDR1 is SGHTA, CDR2 FQGTGA. This CDR3 has 14 residues. Trimming removed 5 bases at V and 1 base at J, with 8 bases between.

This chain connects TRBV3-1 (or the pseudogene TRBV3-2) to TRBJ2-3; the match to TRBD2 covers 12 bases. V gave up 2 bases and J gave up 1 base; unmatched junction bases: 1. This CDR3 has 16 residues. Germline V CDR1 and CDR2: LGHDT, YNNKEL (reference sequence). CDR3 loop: CASSQRLAGGTDTQYF. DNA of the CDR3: TGTGCCAGCAGCCAAAGACTAGCGGGAGGCACAGATACGCAGTATTTT.

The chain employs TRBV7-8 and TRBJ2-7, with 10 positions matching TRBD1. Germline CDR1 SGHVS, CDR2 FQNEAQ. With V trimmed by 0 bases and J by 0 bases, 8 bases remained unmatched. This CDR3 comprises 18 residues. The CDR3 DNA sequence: TGTGCCAGCAGCTTAGCGGCTTTCGGGACAGGGGTCTCCTACGAGCAGTACTTC. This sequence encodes CASSLAAFGTGVSYEQYF.

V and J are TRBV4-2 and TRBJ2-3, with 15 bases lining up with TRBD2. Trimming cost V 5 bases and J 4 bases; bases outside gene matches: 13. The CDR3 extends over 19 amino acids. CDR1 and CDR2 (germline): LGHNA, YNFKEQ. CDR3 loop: CASSTRWTSGRAESDTQYF. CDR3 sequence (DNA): TGTGCCAGCAGCACCCGGTGGACTAGCGGGAGGGCGGAGTCAGATACGCAGTATTTT.

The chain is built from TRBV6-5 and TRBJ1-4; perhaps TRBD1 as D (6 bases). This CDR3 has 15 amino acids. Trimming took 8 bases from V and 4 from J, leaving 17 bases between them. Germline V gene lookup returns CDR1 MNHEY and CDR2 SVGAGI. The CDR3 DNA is TGTGCCAGCCGGAGAGGGACAAGCAATAATGAAAAACTGTTTTTT. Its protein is CASRRGTSNNEKLFF.

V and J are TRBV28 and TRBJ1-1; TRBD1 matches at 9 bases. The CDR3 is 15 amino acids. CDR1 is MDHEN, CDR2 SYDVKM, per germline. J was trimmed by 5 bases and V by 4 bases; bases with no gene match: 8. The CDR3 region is CASSSNRGRGTEAFF. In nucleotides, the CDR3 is TGTGCCAGCAGTTCCAACAGGGGGCGCGGGACTGAAGCTTTCTTT. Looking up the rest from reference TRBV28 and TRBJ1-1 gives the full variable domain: DVKVTQSSRYLVKRTGEKVFLECVQDMDHENMFWYRQDPGLGLRLIYFSYDVKMKEKGDIPEGYSVSREKKERFSLILESASTNQTSMYLCASSSNRGRGTEAFFGQGTRLTVV.

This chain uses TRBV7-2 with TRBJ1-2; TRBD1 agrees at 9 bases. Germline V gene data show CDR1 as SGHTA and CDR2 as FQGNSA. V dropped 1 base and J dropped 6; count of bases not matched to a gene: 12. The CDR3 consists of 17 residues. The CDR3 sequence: CASSLGGAQGAQDGYTF. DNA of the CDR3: TGTGCCAGCAGCTTAGGCGGGGCACAGGGGGCGCAGGATGGCTACACCTTC.

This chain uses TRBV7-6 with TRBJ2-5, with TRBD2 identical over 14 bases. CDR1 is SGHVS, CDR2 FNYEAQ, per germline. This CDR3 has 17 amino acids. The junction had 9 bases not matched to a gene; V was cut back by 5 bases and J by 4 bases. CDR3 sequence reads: CASSHGTSGRDGETQYF. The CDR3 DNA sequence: TGTGCCAGCAGCCACGGGACTAGCGGGAGAGACGGAGAGACCCAGTACTTC.

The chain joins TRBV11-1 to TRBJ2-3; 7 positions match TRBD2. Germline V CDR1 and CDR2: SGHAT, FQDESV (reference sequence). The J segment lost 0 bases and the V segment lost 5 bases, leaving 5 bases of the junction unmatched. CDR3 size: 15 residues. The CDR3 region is CASSPGGRSTDTQYF. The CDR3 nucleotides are TGTGCCAGCAGCCCGGGGGGACGGAGCACAGATACGCAGTATTTT.